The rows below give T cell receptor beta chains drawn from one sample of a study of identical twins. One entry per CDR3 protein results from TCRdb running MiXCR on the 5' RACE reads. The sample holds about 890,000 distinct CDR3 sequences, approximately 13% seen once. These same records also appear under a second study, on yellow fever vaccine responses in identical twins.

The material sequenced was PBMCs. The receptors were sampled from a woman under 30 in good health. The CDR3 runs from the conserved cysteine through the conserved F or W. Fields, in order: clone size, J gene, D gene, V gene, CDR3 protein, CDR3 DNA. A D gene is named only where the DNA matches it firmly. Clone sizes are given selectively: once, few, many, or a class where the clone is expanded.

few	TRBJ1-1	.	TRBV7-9	CASSAATWSVTEAFF	TGTGCCAGCAGCGCAGCTACATGGTCCGTCACTGAAGCTTTCTTT
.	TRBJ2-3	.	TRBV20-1	CSACGVGDTQYF	TGCAGTGCATGTGGCGTAGGAGATACGCAGTATTTT
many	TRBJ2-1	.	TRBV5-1	CASSLGLGQLTYNEQFF	TGCGCCAGCAGCTTGGGGTTGGGCCAACTAACCTACAATGAGCAGTTCTTC
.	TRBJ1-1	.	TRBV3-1	CASSQDQVQGNWRMNTEAFF	TGTGCCAGCAGCCAAGATCAGGTCCAGGGGAATTGGCGGATGAACACTGAAGCTTTCTTT
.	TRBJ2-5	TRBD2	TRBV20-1	CSGSSRTRSPGETQYF	TGCAGCGGGAGTTCAAGGACTAGATCCCCGGGGGAGACCCAGTACTTC
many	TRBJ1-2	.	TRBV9	CASSWTDYGYTF	TGTGCCAGCAGCTGGACGGACTATGGCTACACCTTC
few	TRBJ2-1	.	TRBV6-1	CASSEGTTTRERSEQFF	TGTGCCAGCAGTGAGGGAACGACTACCCGGGAGAGGAGTGAGCAGTTCTTC
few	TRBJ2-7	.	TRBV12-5	CASGLAGQGWSYEQYF	TGTGCTAGTGGTTTGGCTGGCCAGGGATGGTCCTACGAGCAGTACTTC
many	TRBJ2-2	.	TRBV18	CASSPANTGELFF	TGTGCCAGCAGCCCCGCGAACACCGGGGAGCTGTTTTTT
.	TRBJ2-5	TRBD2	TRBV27	CASRRAGVGETQYF	TGTGCCAGCAGGAGGGCGGGAGTGGGGGAGACCCAGTACTTC
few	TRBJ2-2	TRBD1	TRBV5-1	CASSSDRVLTGELFF	TGCGCCAGCAGCTCGGACAGGGTGTTAACCGGGGAGCTGTTTTTT
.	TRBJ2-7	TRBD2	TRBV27	CASTESGRAVYEQYF	TGTGCCAGCACCGAAAGCGGGAGGGCCGTGTACGAGCAGTACTTC
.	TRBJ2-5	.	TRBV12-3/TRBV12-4	CASSPRDNQETQYF	TGTGCCAGCAGTCCCCGGGACAACCAAGAGACCCAGTACTTC
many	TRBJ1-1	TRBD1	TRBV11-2	CASSPWDRMNTEAFF	TGTGCCAGCAGCCCCTGGGACAGAATGAACACTGAAGCTTTCTTT
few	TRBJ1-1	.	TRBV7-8	CASSFRDILNTEAFF	TGTGCCAGCAGCTTCCGGGACATCTTAAACACTGAAGCTTTCTTT
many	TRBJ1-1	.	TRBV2	CASSVSTDTEAFF	TGTGCCAGCAGTGTCTCGACAGACACTGAAGCTTTCTTT
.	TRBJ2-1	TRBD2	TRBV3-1	CASSRYGVAGRPAVRGEQFF	TGTGCCAGCAGCCGGTATGGGGTAGCGGGCCGTCCGGCGGTTCGGGGGGAGCAGTTCTTC
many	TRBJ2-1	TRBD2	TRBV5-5	CASSLGLASSYNEQFF	TGTGCCAGCAGCTTGGGACTAGCGAGCTCCTACAATGAGCAGTTCTTC
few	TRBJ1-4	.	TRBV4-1	CASSQDYSGRLNEKLFF	TGCGCCAGCAGCCAAGATTATTCGGGCAGACTTAATGAAAAACTGTTTTTT